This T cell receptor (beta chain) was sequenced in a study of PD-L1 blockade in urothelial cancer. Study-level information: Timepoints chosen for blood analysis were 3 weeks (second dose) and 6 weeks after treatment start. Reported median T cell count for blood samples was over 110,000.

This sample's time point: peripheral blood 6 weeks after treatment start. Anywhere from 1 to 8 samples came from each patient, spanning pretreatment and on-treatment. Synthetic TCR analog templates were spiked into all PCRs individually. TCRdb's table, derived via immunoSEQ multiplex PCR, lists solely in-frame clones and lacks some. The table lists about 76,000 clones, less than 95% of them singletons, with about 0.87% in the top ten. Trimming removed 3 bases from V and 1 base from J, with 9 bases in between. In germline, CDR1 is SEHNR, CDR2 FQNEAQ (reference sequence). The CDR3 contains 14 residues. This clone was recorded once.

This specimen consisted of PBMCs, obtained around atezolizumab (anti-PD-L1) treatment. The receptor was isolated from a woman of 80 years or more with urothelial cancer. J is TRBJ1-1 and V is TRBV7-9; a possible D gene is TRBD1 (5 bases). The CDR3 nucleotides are TGTGCCAGCAGCTTCGGACACACGAACACTGAAGCTTTCTTT. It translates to CASSFGHTNTEAFF. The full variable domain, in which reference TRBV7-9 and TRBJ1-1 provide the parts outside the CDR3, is DTGVSQNPRHKITKRGQNVTFRCDPISEHNRLYWYRQTLGQGPEFLTYFQNEAQLEKSRLLSDRFSAERPKGSFSTLEIQRTEQGDSAMYLCASSFGHTNTEAFFGQGTRLTVV.